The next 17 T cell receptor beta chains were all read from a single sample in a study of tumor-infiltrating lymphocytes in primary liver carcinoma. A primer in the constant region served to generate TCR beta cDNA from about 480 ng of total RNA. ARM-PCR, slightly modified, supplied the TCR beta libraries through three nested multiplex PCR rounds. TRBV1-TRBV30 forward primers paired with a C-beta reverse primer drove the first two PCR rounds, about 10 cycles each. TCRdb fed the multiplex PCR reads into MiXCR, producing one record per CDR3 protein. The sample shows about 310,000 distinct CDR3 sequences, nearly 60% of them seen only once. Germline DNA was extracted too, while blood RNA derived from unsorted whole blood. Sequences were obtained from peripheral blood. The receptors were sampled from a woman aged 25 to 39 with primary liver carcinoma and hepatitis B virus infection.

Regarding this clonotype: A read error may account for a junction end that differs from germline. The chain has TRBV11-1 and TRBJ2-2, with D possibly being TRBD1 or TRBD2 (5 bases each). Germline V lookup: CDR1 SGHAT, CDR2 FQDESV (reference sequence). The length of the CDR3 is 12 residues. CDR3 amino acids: CASSPGLGELFF. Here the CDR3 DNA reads TGTGCCAGCAGTCCAGGGCTCGGGGAACTGTTTTTT.

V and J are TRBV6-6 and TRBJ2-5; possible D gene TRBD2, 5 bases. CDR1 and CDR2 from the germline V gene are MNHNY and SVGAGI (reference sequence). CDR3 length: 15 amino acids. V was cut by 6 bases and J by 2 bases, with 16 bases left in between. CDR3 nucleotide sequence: TGTGCCAGCAGACCACAGAGGGTCAGACAAGAGACCCAGTACTTC. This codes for CASRPQRVRQETQYF.

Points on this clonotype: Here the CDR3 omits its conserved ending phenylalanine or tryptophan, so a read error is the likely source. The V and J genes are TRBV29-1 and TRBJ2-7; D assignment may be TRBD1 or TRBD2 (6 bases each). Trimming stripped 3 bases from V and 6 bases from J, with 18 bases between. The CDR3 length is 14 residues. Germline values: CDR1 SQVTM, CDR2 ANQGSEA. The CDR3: CSVDQVQGGSEQYY. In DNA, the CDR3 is TGCAGCGTTGATCAGGTACAGGGAGGTTCCGAGCAGTACTAC.

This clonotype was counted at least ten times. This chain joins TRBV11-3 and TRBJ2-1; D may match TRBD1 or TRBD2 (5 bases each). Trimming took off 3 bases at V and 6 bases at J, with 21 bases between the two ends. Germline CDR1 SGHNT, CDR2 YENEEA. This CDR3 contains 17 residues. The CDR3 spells CASSFRGVSLLGNEQFF. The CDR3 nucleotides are TGTGCCAGCAGCTTCCGAGGGGTGAGCCTCCTTGGCAATGAGCAGTTCTTC.

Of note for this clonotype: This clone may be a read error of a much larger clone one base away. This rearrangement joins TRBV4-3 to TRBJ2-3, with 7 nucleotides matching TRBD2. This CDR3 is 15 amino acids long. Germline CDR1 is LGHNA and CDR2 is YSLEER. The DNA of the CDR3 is TGCGCCAGCAGCCAAGTTCGCGGGAGAGATGATACGCTGTATTTT. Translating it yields CASSQVRGRDDTLYF.

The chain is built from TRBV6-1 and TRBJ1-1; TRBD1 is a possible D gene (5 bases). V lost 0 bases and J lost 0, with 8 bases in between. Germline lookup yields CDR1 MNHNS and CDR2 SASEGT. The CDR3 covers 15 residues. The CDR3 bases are TGTGCCAGCAGTGAAGCGGGGACGTTGAACACTGAAGCTTTCTTT. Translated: CASSEAGTLNTEAFF.

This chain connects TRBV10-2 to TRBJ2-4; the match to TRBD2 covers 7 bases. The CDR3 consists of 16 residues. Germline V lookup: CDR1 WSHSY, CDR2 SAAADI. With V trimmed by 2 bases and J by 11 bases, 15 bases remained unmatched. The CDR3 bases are TGCGCCAGCAGTGAGCCGATGGGACTACCGTCCCTAGTTCAGTACTTC. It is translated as CASSEPMGLPSLVQYF.

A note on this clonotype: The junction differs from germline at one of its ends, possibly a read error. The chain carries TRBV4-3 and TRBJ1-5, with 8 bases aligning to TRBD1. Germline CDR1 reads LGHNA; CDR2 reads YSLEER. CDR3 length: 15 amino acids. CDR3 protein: CDSSQSDRGRQPQHF. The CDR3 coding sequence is TGCGACAGCAGCCAATCCGACAGGGGAAGGCAGCCCCAGCATTTT.

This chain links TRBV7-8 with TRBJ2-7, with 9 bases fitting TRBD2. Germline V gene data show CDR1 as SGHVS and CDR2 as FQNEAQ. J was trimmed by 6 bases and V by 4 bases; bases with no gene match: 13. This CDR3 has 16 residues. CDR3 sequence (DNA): TGTGCCAGCAGCTCCTCAAGTGGCGGGAGGGCGCCCGAGCAGTACTTC. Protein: CASSSSSGGRAPEQYF.

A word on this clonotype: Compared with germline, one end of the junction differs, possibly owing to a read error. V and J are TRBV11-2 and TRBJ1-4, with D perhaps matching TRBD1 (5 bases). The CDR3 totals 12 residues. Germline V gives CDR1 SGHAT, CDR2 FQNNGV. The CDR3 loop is CASSPLGGKTVF. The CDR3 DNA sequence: TGTGCCAGCAGCCCCCTGGGGGGGAAAACTGTTTTT. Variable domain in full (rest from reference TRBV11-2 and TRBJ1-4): EAGVAQSPRYKIIEKRQSVAFWCNPISGHATLYWYQQILGQGPKLLIQFQNNGVVDDSQLPKDRFSAERLKGVDSTLKIQPAKLEDSAVYLCASSPLGGKTVFGSGTQLSVL.

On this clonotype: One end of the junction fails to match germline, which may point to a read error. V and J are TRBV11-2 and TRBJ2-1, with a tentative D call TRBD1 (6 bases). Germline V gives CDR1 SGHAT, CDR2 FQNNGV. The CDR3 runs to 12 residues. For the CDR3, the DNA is TGTGCCAGCAGCTTCGGACAGAGCGAGCACTTCTTT. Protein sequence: CASSFGQSEHFF.

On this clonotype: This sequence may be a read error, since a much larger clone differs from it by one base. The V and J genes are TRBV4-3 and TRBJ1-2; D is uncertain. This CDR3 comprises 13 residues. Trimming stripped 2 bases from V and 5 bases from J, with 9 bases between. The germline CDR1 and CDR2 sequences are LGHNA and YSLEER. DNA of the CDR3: TGCGCCAGCAGCCAAAATCATGTTTATGGCTACACCTTC. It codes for CASSQNHVYGYTF.

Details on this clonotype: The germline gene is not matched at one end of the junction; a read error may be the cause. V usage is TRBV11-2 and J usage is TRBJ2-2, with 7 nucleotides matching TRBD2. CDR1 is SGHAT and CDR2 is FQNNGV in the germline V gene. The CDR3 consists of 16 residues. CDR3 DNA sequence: TGTACCAGCAGCTTGAAGGGACTAACGAGCACCGGGGAGCTGTTTTTT. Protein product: CTSSLKGLTSTGELFF.

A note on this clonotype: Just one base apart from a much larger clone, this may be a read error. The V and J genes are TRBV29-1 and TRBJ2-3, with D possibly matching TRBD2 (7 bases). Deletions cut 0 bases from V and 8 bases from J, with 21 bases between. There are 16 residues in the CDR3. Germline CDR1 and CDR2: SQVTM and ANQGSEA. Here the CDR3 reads CSVEEGGASTMRTQYF. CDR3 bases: TGCAGCGTTGAAGAAGGGGGGGCAAGTACGATGCGTACGCAGTATTTT.

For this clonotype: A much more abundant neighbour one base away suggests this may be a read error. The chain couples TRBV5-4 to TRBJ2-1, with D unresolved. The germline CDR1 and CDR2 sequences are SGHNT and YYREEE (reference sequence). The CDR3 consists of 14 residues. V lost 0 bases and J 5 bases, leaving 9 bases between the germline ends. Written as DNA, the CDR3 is TGTGCCAGCAGCTTGGTTAACGTGAACAATGAGCAGTTCTTC. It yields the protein CASSLVNVNNEQFF.

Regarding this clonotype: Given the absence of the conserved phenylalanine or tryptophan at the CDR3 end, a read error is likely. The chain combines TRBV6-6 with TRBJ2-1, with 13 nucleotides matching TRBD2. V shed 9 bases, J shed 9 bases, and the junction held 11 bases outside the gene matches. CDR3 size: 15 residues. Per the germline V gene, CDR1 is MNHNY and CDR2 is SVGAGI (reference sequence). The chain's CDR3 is CASRRTSGRAAEQFL. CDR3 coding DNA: TGTGCCAGTAGACGAACTAGCGGGAGGGCCGCTGAGCAGTTCCTC.

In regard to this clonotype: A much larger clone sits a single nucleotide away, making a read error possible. The CDR3 DNA sequence: TGTGCCAGCAGCCAAGGGGGGGCGGAAACCGTTACGCAGTATTTT. It encodes CASSQGGAETVTQYF. The chain carries TRBV4-2 and TRBJ2-3, with D perhaps being TRBD1 or TRBD2 (6 bases each). Looked up from germline, CDR1 is LGHNA and CDR2 is YNFKEQ. This CDR3 has 15 amino acids. Trimming stripped 1 base from V and 8 bases from J, with 16 bases between.